This TCR beta chain is drawn from a study of Tregs in tolerant kidney transplant recipients. The wider study: Sorting of CD4+CD25+CD127- cells followed roughly 3-day belatacept mixed lymphocyte reactions, sometimes with roughly five-day graft donor restimulation. Whole-study results and caveats: The small number of patients limits these findings pending further validation. Tregs expanded with activated donor B cells seemed most donor-specific. Biological reproducibility was not directly addressed in this study.

Trimming pared 8 bases from V and 7 bases from J, leaving 24 bases between. Germline-derived CDR1 and CDR2 are SGHRS and YFSETQ. This CDR3 contains 15 residues. Repertoires were generated with immunoSEQ multiplex PCR, while TCRdb's copy carries only in-frame clones and drops some. This table holds 25,000 to 35,000 clones, under 90% found once. Regarding this clone: Its antigen is not known.

The receptor was isolated from a human donor in good health. The sample consisted of Tregs from blood cultured with allogeneic cells. The chain employs TRBV5-1 and TRBJ2-5; possible D gene TRBD1, 6 bases. Here the CDR3 reads CASASTGTQGGTQYF. For the CDR3, the DNA is TGCGCCAGTGCCTCAACAGGGACGCAGGGCGGGACCCAGTACTTC. Together with reference TRBV5-1 and TRBJ2-5, the CDR3 gives the full variable domain: KAGVTQTPRYLIKTRGQQVTLSCSPISGHRSVSWYQQTPGQGLQFLFEYFSETQRNKGNFPGRFSGRQFSNSRSEMNVSTLELGDSALYLCASASTGTQGGTQYFGPGTRLLVL.